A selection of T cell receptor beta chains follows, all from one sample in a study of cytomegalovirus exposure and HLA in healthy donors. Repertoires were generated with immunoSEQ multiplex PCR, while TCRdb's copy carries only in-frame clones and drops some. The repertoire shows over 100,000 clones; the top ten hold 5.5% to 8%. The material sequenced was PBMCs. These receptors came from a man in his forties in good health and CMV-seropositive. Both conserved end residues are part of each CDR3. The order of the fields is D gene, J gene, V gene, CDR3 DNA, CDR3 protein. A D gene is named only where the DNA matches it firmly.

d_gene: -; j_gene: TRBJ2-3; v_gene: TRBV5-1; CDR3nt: TGCGCCAGCAGCTTGGTTCCTGGCGGGATATCTAGCACAGATACGCAGTATTTT; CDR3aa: CASSLVPGGISSTDTQYF
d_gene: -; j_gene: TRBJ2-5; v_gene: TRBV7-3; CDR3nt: TGTGCCAGCAGCTTAACGCGAGACAAAGAGACCCAGTACTTC; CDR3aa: CASSLTRDKETQYF
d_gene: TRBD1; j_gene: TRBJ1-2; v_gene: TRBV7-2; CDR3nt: TGTGCCAGCAGCTCGACAGGGGGCAGCTATGGCTACACCTTC; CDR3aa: CASSSTGGSYGYTF
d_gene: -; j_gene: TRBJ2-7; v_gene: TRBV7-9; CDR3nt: TGTGCCAGCAGCCCCGGGTTCGAGCAGTACTTC; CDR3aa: CASSPGFEQYF
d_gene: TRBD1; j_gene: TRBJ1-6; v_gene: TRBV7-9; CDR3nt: TGTGCCAGCAGCTTGGGGACAGAACCCATGCCCCTCCACTTT; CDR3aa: CASSLGTEPMPLHF
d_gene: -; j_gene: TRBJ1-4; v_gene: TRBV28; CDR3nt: TGTGCCAGCAGCCCACTCTACACAGCTAATGAAAAACTGTTTTTT; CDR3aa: CASSPLYTANEKLFF
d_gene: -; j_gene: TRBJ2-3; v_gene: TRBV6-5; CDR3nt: TGTGCCAGCAGTTCTTTGGATACGCAGTATTTT; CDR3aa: CASSSLDTQYF
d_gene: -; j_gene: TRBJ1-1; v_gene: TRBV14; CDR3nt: TGTGCCAGCAGCCACACAGGGATGGACGCTGAAGCTTTCTTT; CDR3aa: CASSHTGMDAEAFF
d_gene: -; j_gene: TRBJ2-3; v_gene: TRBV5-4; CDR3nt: TGTGCCAGCAGCTTGTGGTCAGCAGATACGCAGTATTTT; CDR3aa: CASSLWSADTQYF
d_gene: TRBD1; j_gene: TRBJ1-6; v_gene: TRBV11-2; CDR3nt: TGTGCCAGCAGTTGGGACAGGATTACCTATTCACCCCTCCACTTT; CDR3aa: CASSWDRITYSPLHF
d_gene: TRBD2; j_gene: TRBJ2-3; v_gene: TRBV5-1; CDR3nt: TGCGCCAGCAGCTTGGAGCCGGGACTAACAGATACGCAGTATTTT; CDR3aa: CASSLEPGLTDTQYF
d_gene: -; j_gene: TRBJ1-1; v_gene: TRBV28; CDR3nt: TGTGCCAGCAGGATGTCGGGCACTGAAGCTTTCTTT; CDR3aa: CASRMSGTEAFF
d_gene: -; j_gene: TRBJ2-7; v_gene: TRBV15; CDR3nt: TGTGCCACCAGCCGACGGCGGGGTAGCTCCTACGAGCAGTACTTC; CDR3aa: CATSRRRGSSYEQYF
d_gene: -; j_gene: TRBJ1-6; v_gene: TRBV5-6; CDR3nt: TGTGCCAGCGCCATCCAGGCGGAGGCGAATTCACCCCTCCACTTT; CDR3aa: CASAIQAEANSPLHF
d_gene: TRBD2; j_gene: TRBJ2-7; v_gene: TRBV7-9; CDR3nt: TGTGCCAGCAGCTTAGCCCCACTAGCGGGCGGCGCCTACGAGCAGTACTTC; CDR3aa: CASSLAPLAGGAYEQYF
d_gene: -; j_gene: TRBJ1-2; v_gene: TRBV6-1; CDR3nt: TGTGCCAGCAGTGAAGGCCAGGGGTATGGCTACACCTTC; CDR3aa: CASSEGQGYGYTF
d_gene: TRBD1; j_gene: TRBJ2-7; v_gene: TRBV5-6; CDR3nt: TGTGCCAGCTCCCTGCGCTGGACAGGGGCCGGCGAGCAGTACTTC; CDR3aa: CASSLRWTGAGEQYF